The entry below gives a single T cell receptor (beta chain) sequence along with its context. Antigen: not known. CDR3 length: 16 residues. The germline V gene encodes CDR1 SGHRS and CDR2 YFSETQ. V was trimmed by 4 bases and J by 4 bases, leaving 21 bases between them. The PCR contained 60 Vbeta and 13 Jbeta primers. Repertoires were generated with immunoSEQ multiplex PCR, while TCRdb's copy carries only in-frame clones and drops some. The sample gives 100,000 to 150,000 clones, roughly 80% of which show up once; roughly 4.1% is in the top ten. The data were taken from a study of cytomegalovirus exposure and HLA in healthy donors. General study findings and limits: Later on, an analysis showed TCR association rates differing by HLA locus, with DRB1 the most and HLA-C the fewest.

The V call is TRBV5-1, the J call TRBJ2-7; the D gene is possibly TRBD2 (6 bases). Sequencing was done on a sample of PBMCs. This TCR was recovered from a young man in good health and CMV-seropositive. Here the CDR3 DNA reads TGCGCCAGCAGCCAAGGTGGAGGGGCAGGAGGTTACGAGCAGTACTTC. This translates into CASSQGGGAGGYEQYF.